Below, 7 T cell receptor beta chains from the same sample are listed, as sequenced in a study of shared clonotypes between healthy human individuals. Profiled with immunoSEQ multiplex PCR; TCRdb holds only in-frame clones, not every one. The data hold over 850,000 clones, with approximately 78% observed a single time. The sequencing input was memory CD4+ T cells from PBMCs. The subset denotes: CD45RA-negative fraction. These receptors all stem from a man aged 18-30 years in good health. Some clones in this sample may be carry-over from other donors' samples.

The chain couples TRBV19 to TRBJ1-4; TRBD1 aligns across 10 bases. This CDR3 comprises 16 residues. V trimming: 6 bases; J trimming: 0 bases; junction bases outside the gene matches: 4. Germline CDR1 LNHDA, CDR2 SQIVND (reference sequence). The CDR3 reads CASRETGGATNEKLFF. CDR3 nucleotide sequence: TGTGCCAGTAGAGAGACAGGGGGCGCAACTAATGAAAAACTGTTTTTT.

The CDR3: CASQPGGNYEQYF. Here the CDR3 DNA reads TGTGCCAGTCAACCAGGGGGCAACTACGAGCAGTACTTC. The J gene is TRBJ2-7, the V gene TRBV19; TRBD1 agrees at 8 bases. CDR1 and CDR2 from the germline V gene are LNHDA and SQIVND (reference sequence). J gave up 3 bases and V 8 bases, and 6 bases lay outside the gene matches. The CDR3 is 13 residues long.

As regards this clone: Other DNA sequences of this sample code for an identical CDR3. The chain joins TRBV2 to TRBJ2-5; the D is unclear. The germline V and J ends were trimmed by 0 bases and 5 bases, with 4 bases remaining between them. Germline V gene sequence: CDR1 SNHLY, CDR2 FYNNEI. The CDR3 is made up of 12 amino acids. The DNA of the CDR3 is TGTGCCAGCAGTGAAGCGCGGGAGACCCAGTACTTC. Protein product: CASSEARETQYF.

This rearrangement joins TRBV7-9 to TRBJ2-7, with 10 bases matching TRBD1. CDR3 length: 15 residues. V lost 6 bases, J lost 5 bases, and 10 bases stayed unmatched. Germline V gene data show CDR1 as SEHNR and CDR2 as FQNEAQ (reference sequence). CDR3 sequence reads: CASSLARDRGHEQYF. CDR3 in DNA: TGTGCCAGCAGTCTAGCACGGGACAGGGGCCACGAGCAGTACTTC.

This rearrangement joins TRBV7-9 to TRBJ2-3, with no clear D. There are 11 residues in the CDR3. Germline CDR1 is SEHNR and CDR2 is FQNEAQ (reference sequence). Between the trimmed V and J ends, which lost 7 bases and 7 bases, there was a span of 9 bases. In DNA form, the CDR3 reads TGTGCCAGCACCGTGATGAATACGCAGTATTTT. Translation: CASTVMNTQYF.

This chain joins TRBV28 and TRBJ1-2; D not certain. CDR1 and CDR2 (germline): MDHEN, SYDVKM. This CDR3 comprises 14 residues. V was cut by 6 bases and J by 8 bases, with 19 bases left in between. The CDR3, as DNA: TGTGCCAGCAGCCATGGTACTGAAGGCAGAGGCTACACCTTC. It translates to CASSHGTEGRGYTF.

This sequence joins TRBV11-3 and TRBJ2-2; unclear D gene. CDR1 and CDR2 from the germline V gene are SGHNT and YENEEA. With 2 bases removed from V and 2 bases from J, the gap between germline ends came to 3 bases. The CDR3 has 13 amino acids. The CDR3 region has the DNA TGTGCCAGCAGCTTATTCAACACCGGGGAGCTGTTTTTT. Translated: CASSLFNTGELFF. Drawing the rest from reference TRBV11-3 and TRBJ2-2, the complete variable domain is EAGVVQSPRYKIIEKKQPVAFWCNPISGHNTLYWYLQNLGQGPELLIRYENEEAVDDSQLPKDRFSAERLKGVDSTLKIQPAELGDSAVYLCASSLFNTGELFFGEGSRLTVL.